This T cell receptor beta chain comes out of a study of radiation and T cells in renal cell carcinoma. Study-level results: Tumor samples were small regions of approximately 0.93 g.

Only in-frame clones appear in the TCRdb table, and some are missing; sequencing was by immunoSEQ multiplex PCR. Of fewer than 25,000 clones in the sample, roughly half are singletons; the top ten hold approximately 21%. This clone rates as medium-sized (0.01 to 0.1%). Its target is unknown. Described treatment: treatment-naive control, cytoreductive nephrectomy. This renal cell carcinoma was of the clear cell type. The germline gives CDR1 GTSNPN, CDR2 SVGIG (reference sequence). The CDR3 extends over 12 amino acids. Trimming cost V 0 bases and J 7 bases, with 7 bases left between them. The receptor was derived from a human donor with renal cell carcinoma. The genes are TRBV30 and TRBJ1-5, with D uncertain. Source: tumor tissue, taken from a patient whose treatment was nephrectomy without radiotherapy. The CDR3 reads CAWSVSQQPQHF. The CDR3 DNA follows: TGTGCCTGGAGTGTCAGTCAGCAGCCCCAGCATTTT.